Listed here are 15 T cell receptor beta chains from one sample, sequenced in a study of cytomegalovirus exposure and HLA in healthy donors. 13 Jbeta primers and 60 Vbeta primers were used for the PCR. Sequencing was performed with immunoSEQ multiplex PCR; in TCRdb, only in-frame clones are kept and a portion is missing. The table shows approximately 150,000 clones, with 73% occurring only once. What was sequenced was PBMCs. The receptor set was obtained from a woman younger than 35 in good health and CMV-seropositive.

V and J are TRBV7-2 and TRBJ1-3; D possibly corresponds to TRBD1 (5 bases). This CDR3 has 14 residues. Between the trimmed V and J ends, which lost 1 base and 4 bases, there was a span of 8 bases. The germline V gene encodes CDR1 SGHTA and CDR2 FQGNSA. The CDR3 protein is CASSLGPGGNTIYF. The CDR3 coding sequence is TGTGCCAGCAGCTTAGGTCCAGGGGGAAACACCATATATTTT.

The genes are TRBV5-1 and TRBJ1-6; 7 bases align to TRBD1. This CDR3 region has 18 residues. The J segment lost 6 bases and the V segment lost 0 bases, leaving 12 bases of the junction unmatched. Germline V gives CDR1 SGHRS, CDR2 YFSETQ. The chain's CDR3 is CASSLGDSPSHGNSPLHF. The DNA for the CDR3 is TGCGCCAGCAGCTTGGGGGACAGTCCCTCTCACGGTAATTCACCCCTCCACTTT.

The genes are TRBV9 and TRBJ2-1; D is perhaps TRBD1 (5 bases). The CDR3 has 13 amino acids. Trimming cost V 3 bases and J 9 bases, with 13 bases left between them. From germline, CDR1 is SGDLS and CDR2 YYNGEE. The chain's CDR3 is CASSEQGESEQFF. CDR3 nucleotides: TGTGCCAGCAGCGAGCAAGGGGAATCTGAGCAGTTCTTC.

The chain is built from TRBV7-2 and TRBJ2-3, with 10 positions matching TRBD2. The germline gives CDR1 SGHTA, CDR2 FQGNSA. Germline trimming cut 0 bases from V and 3 bases from J; bases unmatched to any gene: 3. The CDR3 has 16 amino acids. DNA of the CDR3: TGTGCCAGCAGCTTAGCAGGTAGCGGGGGGACAGATACGCAGTATTTT. Its translation is CASSLAGSGGTDTQYF.

This chain connects TRBV4-1 to TRBJ1-1, with a weak D call TRBD1 (5 bases). V was shortened by 0 bases and J by 6 bases, with 14 bases between the two germline ends. This CDR3 has 15 residues. Germline CDR1 reads MGHRA; CDR2 reads YSYEKL. The CDR3 nucleotides are TGCGCCAGCAGCCAAGACTTTACAGGTAATTCTGAAGCTTTCTTT. Its translation is CASSQDFTGNSEAFF.

CDR3 sequence: CASSQNTRDRVSAEAFF. The CDR3 nucleotides read TGCGCCAGCAGCCAAAACACCCGGGACAGGGTATCGGCGGAAGCTTTCTTT. The J gene is TRBJ1-1, the V gene TRBV4-1; the match to TRBD1 covers 9 bases. This CDR3 has 17 residues. Per germline, CDR1 MGHRA and CDR2 YSYEKL. V trimming: 2 bases; J trimming: 8 bases; junction bases outside the gene matches: 15.

The chain links TRBV7-8 to TRBJ1-1; TRBD1 matches 7 bases. The CDR3 runs to 16 residues. Looked up from germline, CDR1 is SGHVS and CDR2 is FQNEAQ. J lost 2 bases, V lost 2 bases, and 8 bases had no gene match. Here the CDR3 reads CASSLIIGTENTEAFF. CDR3 nucleotides: TGTGCCAGCAGCTTAATTATTGGGACAGAAAACACTGAAGCTTTCTTT.

The chain is built from TRBV13 and TRBJ1-1, with D uncertain. The germline gives CDR1 PRHDT, CDR2 FYEKMQ (reference sequence). Trimming removed 1 base from V and 1 base from J, with 7 bases in between. This CDR3 contains 14 residues. CDR3 loop: CASSLAAGNTEAFF. CDR3 nucleotides: TGTGCCAGCAGCTTAGCAGCAGGGAACACTGAAGCTTTCTTT.

This sequence joins TRBV21-1 and TRBJ1-6. TRBV21-1 is designated a pseudogene. CDR3 length: 19 residues. The CDR3 is CASSKVRKAADGCNSPLHF. CDR3 bases: TGTGCCAGCAGCAAAGTGAGAAAGGCGGCAGATGGGTGTAATTCACCCCTCCACTTT.

The chain is built from TRBV7-9 and TRBJ2-5, with TRBD2 matching over 7 bases. The germline V gene has CDR1 SEHNR and CDR2 FQNEAQ (reference sequence). There are 17 residues in the CDR3. V was clipped by 2 bases and J by 4 bases; unmatched bases: 13. The CDR3 nucleotides are TGTGCCAGCAGCTTAACAACTAAACTGACTAGCCGAGAGACCCAGTACTTC. Protein: CASSLTTKLTSRETQYF.

The chain employs TRBV7-2 and TRBJ1-4; TRBD1 agrees at 9 bases. The germline V gene encodes CDR1 SGHTA and CDR2 FQGNSA. This CDR3 spans 16 amino acids. The J segment lost 10 bases and the V segment lost 5 bases, leaving 14 bases of the junction unmatched. The CDR3 nucleotides are TGTGCCAGCAGCCTAATGTGGCGGGACAGGGACGGAAAACTGTTTTTT. It specifies CASSLMWRDRDGKLFF.

The rearrangement links TRBV9 to TRBJ1-2; TRBD1 matches at 10 bases. CDR3 size: 14 residues. Unmatched junction bases numbered 7, after V lost 5 bases and J lost 6 bases. CDR1 and CDR2 (germline): SGDLS, YYNGEE. The CDR3 loop is CASSRVGQGDGYTF. The CDR3 DNA is TGTGCCAGCAGTCGTGTCGGACAGGGGGATGGCTACACCTTC.

The genes are TRBV6-6 and TRBJ1-3; 9 bases map to TRBD1. Germline lookup yields CDR1 MNHNY and CDR2 SVGAGI (reference sequence). After removal of 5 bases from V and 3 bases from J, the junction contained 5 bases not matched to a gene. The CDR3 extends over 15 amino acids. The CDR3 protein is CASSPSGQGGNTIYF. CDR3 in DNA: TGTGCCAGCAGTCCCTCGGGACAGGGTGGAAACACCATATATTTT.

The V gene is TRBV13, the J gene TRBJ1-1, with a possible D match to TRBD1 (6 bases). Trimming cost V 0 bases and J 6 bases, with 8 bases left between them. The germline V gene has CDR1 PRHDT and CDR2 FYEKMQ (reference sequence). The CDR3 spans 13 residues. The CDR3 here is CASSLGPGAEAFF. As DNA, the CDR3 is TGTGCCAGCAGCTTAGGTCCAGGGGCTGAAGCTTTCTTT.

The J gene is TRBJ1-6, the V gene TRBV5-6; D is unclear. The V gene's germline CDR1 is SGHDT and CDR2 YYEEEE. V was clipped by 1 base and J by 6 bases, with 8 bases between them. The CDR3 runs 14 residues. In nucleotides, the CDR3 is TGTGCCAGCAGCTTGCAACAGACTAATTCACCCCTCCACTTT. This translates into CASSLQQTNSPLHF.